This T cell receptor (beta chain) was obtained from a study of blood T cell repertoires in COVID-19. The germline V gene encodes CDR1 SGHNT and CDR2 YENEEA. V shed 1 base and J shed 5 bases, with 7 bases lying between them. The length of the CDR3 is 13 residues. Profiling relied on immunoSEQ multiplex PCR, and the TCRdb table lists in-frame clones only, not all of them. The repertoire has about 470,000 clones, approximately 90% of them found once; the top ten carry about 0.7%. The sequenced sample was PBMCs or T cells enriched from blood (not recorded which). The source is a woman aged 18-29 years who had recovered from COVID-19. The chain is built from TRBV11-3 and TRBJ2-3; D unresolved. The CDR3 bases are TGTGCCAGCAGCTTAGGCTCTAGAGATACGCAGTATTTT. Residues: CASSLGSRDTQYF.